Below are 18 T cell receptor beta chains sequenced from a single sample in a study of blood T cell repertoires in COVID-19. Here immunoSEQ multiplex PCR was the method, and the copy in TCRdb shows in-frame clones only, minus some. This table has approximately 210,000 clones, roughly 89% appearing once. The specimen sequenced was peripheral blood. All receptors come from a young man who had recovered from COVID-19.

The chain employs TRBV5-1 and TRBJ2-1; tentative D call: TRBD1 (7 bases). This CDR3 comprises 15 residues. Germline V gene lookup returns CDR1 SGHRS and CDR2 YFSETQ. V lost 5 bases and J lost 1, with 13 bases in between. The DNA of the CDR3 is TGCGCCAGCAGGGATCAGGGGGGTTCCTACAATGAGCAGTTCTTC. This sequence encodes CASRDQGGSYNEQFF.

Points on this clone: Other DNA sequences in this specimen translate into the identical CDR3. This chain uses TRBV6-5 with TRBJ1-2; D call uncertain. Between the trimmed V and J ends, which lost 3 bases and 3 bases, there was a span of 8 bases. Per germline, CDR1 MNHEY and CDR2 SVGAGI. The CDR3 spans 13 residues. This chain's CDR3 is CASSYSGYYGYTF. The DNA of the CDR3 is TGTGCCAGCAGTTATTCGGGGTACTATGGCTACACCTTC.

The rearrangement uses TRBV5-1 and TRBJ1-4; D is unclear. Germline CDR1 is SGHRS and CDR2 is YFSETQ. There are 13 residues in the CDR3. Deletions cut 4 bases from V and 7 bases from J, with 11 bases between. The CDR3 sequence is CASSLTVGEKLFF. Here the CDR3 DNA reads TGCGCCAGCAGCCTGACTGTCGGTGAAAAACTGTTTTTT.

The V and J genes are TRBV6-5 and TRBJ1-1, with D unclear. Trimming cost V 8 bases and J 0 bases, with 10 bases left between them. This CDR3 has 13 residues. The germline V gene has CDR1 MNHEY and CDR2 SVGAGI. The CDR3 sequence: CASRWAMNTEAFF. DNA for the CDR3: TGTGCCAGCCGCTGGGCGATGAACACTGAAGCTTTCTTT.

The V gene is TRBV10-3, the J gene TRBJ1-2; possibly TRBD1 for D (5 bases). This CDR3 has 15 amino acids. The germline V and J ends were trimmed by 6 bases and 2 bases, with 16 bases remaining between them. Germline-derived CDR1 and CDR2 are ENHRY and SYGVKD. The CDR3 nucleotides are TGTGCCATCAGGGCGGGGCTCGGGGTGAACTATGGCTACACCTTC. Translated: CAIRAGLGVNYGYTF.

The V call is TRBV11-2, the J call TRBJ2-7, with D tentatively TRBD2 (5 bases). This CDR3 comprises 15 residues. With 5 bases removed from V and 2 bases from J, the gap between germline ends came to 16 bases. The germline gives CDR1 SGHAT, CDR2 FQNNGV. The CDR3 reads CASSLAGGSTYEQYF. The CDR3 DNA reads as TGTGCCAGCAGCCTCGCCGGCGGGTCTACCTACGAGCAGTACTTC.

The chain uses TRBV19 and TRBJ2-7; 7 nucleotides match TRBD1. The ends lost 0 bases at V and 1 base at J; junction bases unmatched: 6. Germline V gene data show CDR1 as LNHDA and CDR2 as SQIVND (reference sequence). This CDR3 has 16 amino acids. The CDR3 nucleotides are TGTGCCAGTAGTATAGAAAGGGACAGAGTGTCCTACGAGCAGTACTTC. Translating gives CASSIERDRVSYEQYF.

The V and J genes are TRBV6-5 and TRBJ2-7; 10 bases are shared with TRBD1. This CDR3 is 15 amino acids long. Germline V gene lookup returns CDR1 MNHEY and CDR2 SVGAGI. V was clipped by 6 bases and J by 4 bases; unmatched bases: 9. In nucleotides, the CDR3 is TGTGCCAGCAGGGGACAGGGGCAAGGGTTATACGAGCAGTACTTC. It encodes CASRGQGQGLYEQYF.

This clone has just a few counts. The gene calls are TRBV11-2 and TRBJ2-7; no clear D gene. Germline CDR1 reads SGHAT; CDR2 reads FQNNGV. The CDR3 contains 16 residues. V lost 0 bases to trimming and J lost 0 bases, with 12 bases between them. CDR3 sequence: CASSLEHSLISYEQYF. Here the CDR3 DNA reads TGTGCCAGCAGCTTAGAGCACAGTCTGATCTCCTACGAGCAGTACTTC.

DNA for the CDR3: TGCGCCAGCAGCCATCCGGGACAACGCTATGGCTACACCTTC. Translated: CASSHPGQRYGYTF. The genes are TRBV4-1 and TRBJ1-2, with D possibly TRBD1 on 6 matching bases. This CDR3 spans 14 amino acids. The germline gives CDR1 MGHRA, CDR2 YSYEKL. Trimming took 3 bases from V and 4 from J, leaving 12 bases between them.

This clone has more than one count but fewer than ten. The rearrangement joins TRBV6-5 to TRBJ2-2; D possibly corresponds to TRBD1 (6 bases). CDR1 is MNHEY and CDR2 is SVGAGI in the germline V gene. This CDR3 has 14 residues. V was pared by 8 bases and J by 3 bases, with 13 bases between. CDR3 in DNA: TGTGCCAGCCGGGACAACCTAGACACCGGGGAGCTGTTTTTT. Protein sequence: CASRDNLDTGELFF.

This chain links TRBV6-5 with TRBJ1-4, with TRBD1 as a possible D gene (5 bases). The CDR3 runs to 15 residues. V lost 8 bases and J lost 11, with 24 bases in between. The V gene's germline CDR1 is MNHEY and CDR2 SVGAGI. The CDR3 region has the DNA TGTGCCAGCTCTGCAGAACTGGACGCAAAGGGGAAACTGTTTTTT. Encoded protein: CASSAELDAKGKLFF.

The chain couples TRBV3-1 (or the pseudogene TRBV3-2) to TRBJ1-1, with D unclear. Between the trimmed V and J ends, which lost 2 bases and 7 bases, there was a span of 14 bases. This CDR3 spans 14 amino acids. CDR1 is LGHDT and CDR2 is YNNKEL in the germline V gene (reference sequence). CDR3 nucleotides: TGTGCCAGCAGCCAATATCCCGGGTTCAATGAAGCTTTCTTT. Its translation is CASSQYPGFNEAFF.

A note on this clone: The junction departs from germline at one end; a sequencing error may be responsible. V and J are TRBV5-4 and TRBJ1-1; possible D gene TRBD1, 6 bases. The CDR3 is made up of 13 amino acids. Germline V gene lookup returns CDR1 SGHNT and CDR2 YYREEE (reference sequence). The CDR3 DNA reads as TGTGCCAGCAGCTTGGCTTTAAACGAAGGGGGTTCCTTT. This translates into CASSLALNEGGSF.

As to this clone: The sample has other DNA sequences that encode this CDR3 too. CDR3 region: CSVGTGGDYGYTF. For the CDR3, the DNA is TGCAGCGTTGGGACAGGGGGCGACTATGGCTACACCTTC. The V and J genes are TRBV29-1 and TRBJ1-2, with 11 bases fitting TRBD1. From germline, CDR1 is SQVTM and CDR2 ANQGSEA. This CDR3 is built from 13 residues. V lost 4 bases to trimming and J lost 3 bases; unmatched junction nucleotides: 1.

DNA for the CDR3: TGTGCCAGCAGTGACCAATTGACAGGGAACTATGGCTACACCTTC. It codes for CASSDQLTGNYGYTF. The genes are TRBV6-1 and TRBJ1-2, with TRBD1 matching over 7 bases. There are 15 residues in the CDR3. Germline V lookup: CDR1 MNHNS, CDR2 SASEGT. With V trimmed by 3 bases and J by 2 bases, 6 bases remained unmatched.

The genes are TRBV27 and TRBJ1-3, with 8 bases that match TRBD1. Trimming removed 5 bases from V and 3 bases from J; junction bases left unmatched: 3. This CDR3 is 14 amino acids long. CDR1 and CDR2 from the germline V gene are MNHEY and SMNVEV (reference sequence). The CDR3 reads CASSPGGNGNTIYF. Here the CDR3 DNA reads TGTGCCAGCAGTCCAGGGGGCAATGGAAACACCATATATTTT.

The chain joins TRBV18 to TRBJ2-4; D may be TRBD2 (6 bases). V was cut by 2 bases and J by 6 bases, with 23 bases left in between. The CDR3 sequence is 18 residues long. Germline V gives CDR1 KGHSH, CDR2 LQKENI. The CDR3 here is CASSPFTGYQGGRNIQYF. CDR3 nucleotide sequence: TGTGCCAGCTCACCATTCACAGGTTACCAGGGAGGAAGAAACATTCAGTACTTC.